A single T cell receptor (beta chain) is shown here with its context. This record comes from a study of cytomegalovirus exposure and HLA in healthy donors. Overall study context: Among about 179 million T cells, an earlier analysis found 117 million unique TCR beta sequences.

The PCR used 60 Vbeta and 13 Jbeta primers. Generated by immunoSEQ multiplex PCR, the TCRdb table keeps only in-frame clones and is missing some. This sample has some 86,000 clones; roughly 77% occur once, and the top ten carry about 14%. Each donor was nominally healthy when sampled (though unrecorded immune exposures were likely). CDR3 length: 15 residues. The trim removed 7 bases at V and 3 bases at J, leaving 10 bases unmatched. In germline, CDR1 is LNHDA, CDR2 SQIVND (reference sequence). The chain employs TRBV19 and TRBJ2-7, with 9 bases lining up with TRBD1. The TCR sequence derives from a woman aged 40-49 years in good health and CMV-seropositive. The sample was PBMCs. This chain's CDR3 is CASTPTGTGLYEQYF. Written as DNA, the CDR3 is TGTGCCAGTACCCCAACCGGGACAGGGCTCTACGAGCAGTACTTC.